A selection of T cell receptor beta chains follows, all from one sample in a study of OX40 agonist ivuxolimab in advanced cancers. Generated by immunoSEQ multiplex PCR, the TCRdb table keeps only in-frame clones and is missing some. The repertoire holds about 69,000 clones, with nearly 90% as singletons. The source was CD4+ or CD8+ T cells sorted from blood, collected in a trial of the OX40 agonist ivuxolimab. These receptors originate from an adult with an advanced solid tumor such as melanoma, head and neck, liver or kidney cancer. CDR3s include the opening cysteine and the closing phenylalanine or tryptophan. D genes are given only for firm matches. Rows may omit the clone size; those that give it use once, few, many or a size class.

TGTGCCAGCAGTCTCAGGGATTCCTACGAGCAGTACTTC,CASSLRDSYEQYF,TRBV27,-,TRBJ2-7,-
TGTGCCAGCTCACCAGGGACAGGGGTAGGTCAGCCCCAGCATTTT,CASSPGTGVGQPQHF,TRBV18,few,TRBJ1-5,TRBD1
TGTGCCAGCTCATCCAAAGCGGGAGTTTCCGGGGAGCTGTTTTTT,CASSSKAGVSGELFF,TRBV18,-,TRBJ2-2,TRBD2
TGCGCCAGCAGCTCCTCTACCTACAATGAGCAGTTCTTC,CASSSSTYNEQFF,TRBV5-1,-,TRBJ2-1,-
TGTGCCAGCAGTCCCGTCCAGGGAGATGAGCAGTTCTTC,CASSPVQGDEQFF,TRBV28,-,TRBJ2-1,-
TGTGCCAGCAGTGTAGGGAGCACAGATACGCAGTATTTT,CASSVGSTDTQYF,TRBV25-1,-,TRBJ2-3,-
TGTGCCAGCAGTGAACGGACCGCCAAAAACATTCAGTACTTC,CASSERTAKNIQYF,TRBV2,-,TRBJ2-4,-
TGTGCCAGCAGCCAAGAAACTCTCGGGAGGGCCAGTACAGATACGCAGTATTTT,CASSQETLGRASTDTQYF,TRBV4-2,-,TRBJ2-3,TRBD2
TGTGCCAGCAGCAGACAGGAGTATCAGCCCCAGCATTTT,CASSRQEYQPQHF,TRBV5-6,-,TRBJ1-5,-
TGCGCCAGCAGCTTGGGGCTAGCGGAGATTCAAGAGACCCAGTACTTC,CASSLGLAEIQETQYF,TRBV5-1,-,TRBJ2-5,TRBD2
TGTGCCAGTAGTAAGACAGGGGGCGAGCAGTACTTC,CASSKTGGEQYF,TRBV19,few,TRBJ2-7,TRBD1
TGCGCCAGCAGTGACGGCGGGAGGGAGGTTGAGCAGTTCTTC,CASSDGGREVEQFF,TRBV10-1,-,TRBJ2-1,TRBD2
TGCGCCAGCAGCCAAGCGACTAGCGGGACGTCGAACAACCAGTTCTTC,CASSQATSGTSNNQFF,TRBV4-1,-,TRBJ2-1,TRBD2
TGTGCCAGCAGTTCTCCCCATAAGTTCGGGGAGCTGTTTTTT,CASSSPHKFGELFF,TRBV28,-,TRBJ2-2,-
TGTGCCAGCAGTCCCACTCAGGTTTCATCAGATACGCAGTATTTT,CASSPTQVSSDTQYF,TRBV5-4,-,TRBJ2-3,-
TGTGCCAGCAGCTACGCGAGCTCGAGGGGAGGATCACCCCTCCACTTT,CASSYASSRGGSPLHF,TRBV7-2,-,TRBJ1-6,-
TGTGCCAGCAGCAGGATCAGGGGATACACCGGGGAGCTGTTTTTT,CASSRIRGYTGELFF,TRBV7-8,-,TRBJ2-2,-